This T cell receptor (beta chain) is drawn from a study of human T cells and chemical hapten exposure. MiXCR was run by TCRdb on the RACE reads, yielding one entry per CDR3 protein. The sample carries fewer than 150,000 distinct CDR3 sequences, approximately 10% recorded once. The study, taken as a whole, reports: Expanded TCRs were compared with controls, and the expanded TCRs formed significantly more large CDR3 similarity clusters.

Comment on this clonotype: Its antigen is still unknown.

Time point denoted: patch test 2, 6 weeks after DPC sensitization. The treatment here: therapeutic diphenylcyclopropenone sensitization with weekly scalp DPC. Germline V gives CDR1 MNHEY, CDR2 SVGEGT. The CDR3 contains 12 residues. The trim removed 7 bases at V and 7 bases at J, leaving 3 bases unmatched. The chain couples TRBV6-2 or TRBV6-3 to TRBJ1-5, with 8 nucleotides matching TRBD1. Here the sequenced sample was whole blood, taken in connection with sensitization to the hapten diphenylcyclopropenone (DPC). This clonotype was sampled from a woman in her forties or fifties with alopecia areata. Some clones in this sample may be carry-over from other donors' samples. This chain's CDR3 is CASTTGVQPQHF. The CDR3 DNA is TGTGCCAGCACGACAGGGGTCCAGCCCCAGCATTTT.